Included here is one T cell receptor (beta chain) sequence, with context. What it binds is unknown. Deep-level settings were used for running the assay. Study processing details: ImmunoSEQ junction-only sequences lacked quality scores, so their filtering differed. Here immunoSEQ multiplex PCR was the method, and the copy in TCRdb shows in-frame clones only, minus some. Clone size and the V and J calls come from that table; the DNA yielded D and trimming. This sample has over a million clones, with about 70% found just once. Donors were healthy HIV-negative adults without recent acute infections or vaccinations. This specimen belongs to a study of shared clonotypes between healthy human individuals. General study points: A reduction in generation probabilities was seen for non-shared clonotypes relative to those shared by all four donors.

The CDR3 length is 18 residues. V was cut by 0 bases and J by 5 bases, with 17 bases left in between. The V gene's germline CDR1 is SEHNR and CDR2 FQNEAQ (reference sequence). This receptor was obtained from a man aged 18 to 29 in good health. The sequenced material came from memory CD4+ T cells sorted from blood. The subset here: CD45RA-negative fraction. This rearrangement joins TRBV7-9 to TRBJ1-6, with a weak D call TRBD1 (5 bases). CDR3 in amino acids: CASSLAYGQGRNNSPLHF. In DNA, the CDR3 is TGTGCCAGCAGCTTAGCGTATGGTCAGGGAAGAAATAATTCACCCCTCCACTTT.